This T cell receptor (beta chain) was found in a study of blood T cell repertoires in COVID-19. Study summary: PBMCs, B-cell-depleted T cells, or T cells provided the cDNA or gDNA that made up the material.

Membership in each cohort depended on participant-reported clinical history. Recovery among Cohort 3 donors was established by two negative PCRs, clearance, or symptom resolution. Produced via immunoSEQ multiplex PCR; TCRdb's table is partial and in-frame only. The sample gives 200,000 to 250,000 clones, more than 80% of which show up once; around 9.2% is in the top ten. The germline CDR1 and CDR2 sequences are MGHRA and YSYEKL. The V segment lost 1 base and the J segment 11 bases; nucleotides outside the gene matches: 8. This CDR3 contains 15 residues. This receptor was obtained from a man between 35 and 55 years old who had recovered from COVID-19. Material: PBMCs or T cells enriched from blood (not recorded which). The chain is built from TRBV4-1 and TRBJ2-1; TRBD2 matches at 10 bases. The CDR3 sequence is CASSQGSGRSPKQFF. CDR3 nucleotide sequence: TGCGCCAGCAGCCAAGGTAGCGGGAGGTCGCCAAAGCAGTTCTTC.